Presented here are 11 T cell receptor beta chains from one specimen sequenced in a study of siplizumab effects on memory and regulatory T cells. Profiled with immunoSEQ multiplex PCR; TCRdb holds only in-frame clones, not every one. The data contain 11,000 to 15,000 clones, approximately 49% of them singletons. No cognate antigen is known for these TCRs. A 37°C coculture lasting 6 days was applied to the mixed lymphocyte reaction cells. The sequencing input was CFSE-low (dividing) CD4+ T cells sorted from an allogeneic mixed lymphocyte reaction. The receptors come from a human donor in good health; the cells came from an allogeneic mixed lymphocyte reaction.

This clone was observed a few times. V gene TRBV9 combines with J gene TRBJ2-3, with D hard to call. Germline loops: CDR1 SGDLS, CDR2 YYNGEE. The CDR3 contains 12 residues. V lost 0 bases and J lost 5, with 4 bases in between. CDR3 nucleotides: TGTGCCAGCAGCGTAGAGGAAGATACGCAGTATTTT. This codes for CASSVEEDTQYF.

The chain couples TRBV29-1 to TRBJ2-7; 10 positions agree with TRBD1. The CDR3 is made up of 13 amino acids. The germline V gene has CDR1 SQVTM and CDR2 ANQGSEA. V was clipped by 6 bases and J by 3 bases; unmatched bases: 5. The DNA for the CDR3 is TGCAGCGTCGCGGGACAGGGGATCTACGAGCAGTACTTC. As protein: CSVAGQGIYEQYF.

This clone has a handful of counts. This rearrangement joins TRBV30 to TRBJ2-5, with 7 bases lining up with TRBD2. The CDR3 runs to 14 residues. Germline assignment: CDR1 GTSNPN and CDR2 SVGIG (reference sequence). V trimming: 1 base; J trimming: 5 bases; junction bases outside the gene matches: 7. CDR3 sequence reads: CAWSGTRLGETQYF. CDR3 DNA sequence: TGTGCCTGGAGTGGGACTAGACTGGGGGAGACCCAGTACTTC.

This chain links TRBV14 with TRBJ2-7, with 11 positions matching TRBD1. Germline V gene sequence: CDR1 SGHDN, CDR2 FVKESK. The CDR3 loop spans 13 amino acids. With 3 bases clipped from V and 6 bases from J, the junction kept 1 base outside the gene matches. The CDR3 region is CASSQGTGGEQYF. The DNA for the CDR3 is TGTGCCAGCAGCCAGGGGACAGGGGGCGAGCAGTACTTC.

This clone was picked up one time. CDR3 nucleotides: TGTGCCAGCAGTTATAGGGGAGTGAACACTGAAGCTTTCTTT. Its translation is CASSYRGVNTEAFF. The gene calls are TRBV6-5 and TRBJ1-1, with D maybe TRBD1 (5 bases). The CDR3 runs 14 residues. In germline, CDR1 is MNHEY, CDR2 SVGAGI. V lost 3 bases to trimming and J lost 0 bases, with 8 bases between them.

This clone is judged medium-sized (0.01 to 0.1%). The chain uses TRBV28 and TRBJ1-2; weak D call: TRBD1 (6 bases). Germline lookup yields CDR1 MDHEN and CDR2 SYDVKM. This CDR3 is built from 13 residues. The ends were cut back, 5 bases at V and 1 base at J, with 8 bases in the middle. CDR3 region: CASSPDSNYGYTF. Written as DNA, the CDR3 is TGTGCCAGCAGTCCGGACAGTAACTATGGCTACACCTTC.

This clone was observed a single time. The rearrangement joins TRBV18 to TRBJ1-5; D not certain. Germline V gene data show CDR1 as KGHSH and CDR2 as LQKENI. The germline V and J ends were trimmed by 6 bases and 0 bases, with 6 bases remaining between them. This CDR3 contains 13 residues. The CDR3 bases are TGTGCCAGCTCGACTACTAGCAATCAGCCCCAGCATTTT. Translated: CASSTTSNQPQHF.

The J gene is TRBJ1-1, the V gene TRBV6-4; D remains ambiguous. Germline-derived CDR1 and CDR2 are MRHNA and SNTAGT. V lost 5 bases to trimming and J lost 1 base, with 8 bases between them. CDR3 length: 13 amino acids. In DNA form, the CDR3 reads TGTGCCAGCAGTCAGGTCCCGAACACTGAAGCTTTCTTT. It yields the protein CASSQVPNTEAFF.

V and J are TRBV5-4 and TRBJ2-7, with 11 nucleotides matching TRBD2. The junction had 13 bases not matched to a gene; V was cut back by 4 bases and J by 4 bases. The CDR3 covers 17 residues. Germline V gene lookup returns CDR1 SGHNT and CDR2 YYREEE (reference sequence). As DNA, the CDR3 is TGTGCCAGCAGCCAGGTAGCGGGAGGGCCCTTCTTTTACGAGCAGTACTTC. This translates into CASSQVAGGPFFYEQYF.

This clone is deemed medium-sized (0.01 to 0.1%). No DNA is shown, since the ends of the CDR3 on it are uncertain; the CDR3 is the one TCRdb lists. The chain links TRBV29-1 to TRBJ1-2. The CDR3 length equals 14 residues, ends included. Germline CDR1 is SQVTM and CDR2 is ANQGSEA. CDR3: CSVEVAQGARGDTF.

This clone is categorized as medium-sized (0.01 to 0.1%). The chain joins TRBV5-1 to TRBJ1-1; D gene unclear. This CDR3 region has 13 residues. The V end lost 2 bases, the J end lost 0 bases, and 5 bases lay between the germline ends. Germline values: CDR1 SGHRS, CDR2 YFSETQ. Written as DNA, the CDR3 is TGCGCCAGCAGCTTCGCGATGAACACTGAAGCTTTCTTT. The encoded protein is CASSFAMNTEAFF.